The rows below give T cell receptor beta chains drawn from one sample of a study of beta chain features in type 1 diabetes. Only in-frame clones appear in the TCRdb table, and some are missing; sequencing was by immunoSEQ multiplex PCR. The data contain around 150,000 clones, approximately 10% of them singletons. Input material: central memory CD4+ T cells from blood. These receptors all come from a man aged 25 to 45 with type 1 diabetes. CDR3s include the opening cysteine and the closing phenylalanine or tryptophan. D genes are given only for firm matches. A row's size may be missing; if present it is once, few, many or a size class.

j_call | v_call | cdr3_length | d_call | clone_size | cdr3_nt | cdr3_aa
TRBJ2-1 | TRBV5-6 | 15 | TRBD2 | few | TGTGCCAGCAGCTTGGGGCTAGCGGGAGGTAATGAGCAGTTCTTC | CASSLGLAGGNEQFF
TRBJ1-4 | TRBV30 | 13 | TRBD1 | few | TGTGCCTGGAGTGGACAGGGGTATGAAAAACTGTTTTTT | CAWSGQGYEKLFF
TRBJ2-1 | TRBV14 | 15 | TRBD2 | . | TGTGCCAGCAGCCGAATAGCGGGAGCAATTAGTGAGCAGTTCTTC | CASSRIAGAISEQFF
TRBJ2-6 | TRBV18 | 17 | TRBD2 | . | TGTGCCAGCTCACCAAATAGCGGGGCCGCGGGGGCCAACGTCCTGACTTTC | CASSPNSGAAGANVLTF
TRBJ2-1 | TRBV7-9 | 18 | TRBD2 | . | TGTGCCAGCAGCATAGGGACTAGCGGTAGTCGATTACACAATGAGCAGTTCTTC | CASSIGTSGSRLHNEQFF
TRBJ2-5 | TRBV5-1 | 14 | TRBD2 | few | TGCGCCAGCAGCCGGGGACTAGCGAAAGAGACCCAGTACTTC | CASSRGLAKETQYF
TRBJ2-4 | TRBV5-6 | 14 | . | . | TGTGCCAGCACCGCGGGCCAAGCCAAAAACATTCAGTACTTC | CASTAGQAKNIQYF
TRBJ2-7 | TRBV9 | 13 | . | . | TGTGCCAGCAGCCCAGGACAGAAATACGAGCAGTACTTC | CASSPGQKYEQYF
TRBJ1-1 | TRBV7-9 | 13 | TRBD1 | . | TGTGCCAGCAGCTTAGTGACCTGGGACAGGGCTTTCTTT | CASSLVTWDRAFF
TRBJ1-2 | TRBV4-3 | 13 | TRBD1 | few | TGCGCCAGCAGCCTACAGGGGGACTATGGCTACACCTTC | CASSLQGDYGYTF
TRBJ2-2 | TRBV9 | 15 | . | few | TGTGCCAGCAGCGTAGCCCTAGCGAACACCGGGGAGCTGTTTTTT | CASSVALANTGELFF
TRBJ1-1 | TRBV2 | 10 | . | few | TGTGCCAGTGGCAACACTGAAGCTTTCTTT | CASGNTEAFF
TRBJ2-6 | TRBV15 | 19 | TRBD2 | few | TGTGCCACCAGCAGAGATCCGGCGGGAGCGCTCTCTGGGGCCAACGTCCTGACTTTC | CATSRDPAGALSGANVLTF
TRBJ2-7 | TRBV7-2 | 16 | . | . | TGTGCCAGCAGCAAGGGGGTTAGGCAGGAATCCTACGAGCAGTACTTC | CASSKGVRQESYEQYF
TRBJ2-7 | TRBV2 | 12 | TRBD2 | . | TGTGCCAGCACCAGACTAGCAACCGAGCAGTACTTC | CASTRLATEQYF
TRBJ2-7 | TRBV5-1 | 15 | TRBD1 | few | TGCGCCAGCAGCTTGGTGACAGGGGGAAACTACGAGCAGTACTTC | CASSLVTGGNYEQYF
TRBJ1-1 | TRBV7-9 | 15 | . | . | TGTGCCAGCAGCTTAGGTCTGGGGCTAGGGACTGAAGCTTTCTTT | CASSLGLGLGTEAFF
TRBJ2-7 | TRBV5-1 | 15 | TRBD2 | . | TGCGCCAGCAGCCAAGTCGGCGGGAGGTCCTACGAGCAGTACTTC | CASSQVGGRSYEQYF
TRBJ1-3 | TRBV4-3 | 15 | . | few | TGCGCCAGCAGCCAAGAGTCGGGGACTGGAAACACCATATATTTT | CASSQESGTGNTIYF
TRBJ2-7 | TRBV11-2 | 15 | TRBD1 | . | TGTGCCAGCAGCTTAGCACAGGGGCCTTCCTACGAGCAGTACTTC | CASSLAQGPSYEQYF
TRBJ2-1 | TRBV28 | 14 | TRBD2 | few | TGTGCCACCTTACTAGCGGGACTCTTTGGGGAGCAGTTCTTC | CATLLAGLFGEQFF
TRBJ2-1 | TRBV4-3 | 16 | TRBD2 | few | TGCGCCAGCAGCCAACGAATAGCGGGAGGGCCCCATGAGCAGTTCTTC | CASSQRIAGGPHEQFF
TRBJ2-3 | TRBV4-3 | 17 | TRBD2 | few | TGCGCCAGCAGCCTAACCGGGGGGGGCCGAAGCACAGATACGCAGTATTTT | CASSLTGGGRSTDTQYF
TRBJ2-5 | TRBV5-6 | 13 | . | few | TGTGCCAGCCATGGACTGTTCCAAGAGACCCAGTACTTC | CASHGLFQETQYF
TRBJ2-7 | TRBV4-3 | 17 | TRBD1 | few | TGCGCCAGCAGCCAAGATCAATCGGGACAGGGCTCTCGGGAGCAGTACTTC | CASSQDQSGQGSREQYF
TRBJ1-2 | TRBV6-4 | 14 | . | . | TGTGCCAGCAGTGCGGGCAGCAGGGACTATGGCTACACCTTC | CASSAGSRDYGYTF
TRBJ1-3 | TRBV2 | 15 | . | . | TGTGCCAGCAGTGGGCGGGAGGCCTCTGGAAACACCATATATTTT | CASSGREASGNTIYF
TRBJ1-5 | TRBV18 | 16 | TRBD1 | . | TGTGCCAGCTCACTAGCCGGGACAGAGGGCAATCAGCCCCAGCATTTT | CASSLAGTEGNQPQHF
TRBJ2-3 | TRBV11-2 | 16 | . | few | TGTGCCAGCAGCTCAATGGGCCCTGTGGCAGCAGATACGCAGTATTTT | CASSSMGPVAADTQYF
TRBJ2-7 | TRBV28 | 12 | . | few | TGTGCCAGCAGCCCATCGGGGTACGAGCAGTACTTC | CASSPSGYEQYF
TRBJ2-2 | TRBV5-1 | 15 | . | few | TGCGCCAGCAGCTTTGCCTCAGGGAACACCGGGGAGCTGTTTTTT | CASSFASGNTGELFF
TRBJ2-5 | TRBV29-1 | 13 | TRBD2 | . | TGCAGCGTTGAAAACGGGAGGGGAGAGACCCAGTACTTC | CSVENGRGETQYF
TRBJ2-7 | TRBV19 | 15 | TRBD2 | . | TGTGCCAGTAGTGGCGCGGGAGGGGCCACCTACGAGCAGTACTTC | CASSGAGGATYEQYF
TRBJ1-2 | TRBV29-1 | 11 | . | few | TGCAGCGTTTTATTATCAGGGGACTACACCTTC | CSVLLSGDYTF
TRBJ2-1 | TRBV19 | 18 | . | . | TGTGCCAGTAGTAGTAAACCAGTTAGTCTTGGGCCTTACAATGAGCAGTTCTTC | CASSSKPVSLGPYNEQFF
TRBJ2-7 | TRBV18 | 14 | TRBD1 | few | TGTGCCAGCTCAAGGGACAGGACCTACTACGAGCAGTACTTC | CASSRDRTYYEQYF
TRBJ2-3 | TRBV2 | 15 | TRBD1 | few | TGTGCCAGCACCGAGACAGGGGGCGCGGGAGATACGCAGTATTTT | CASTETGGAGDTQYF
TRBJ2-3 | TRBV5-1 | 13 | . | few | TGCGCCAGCAGCGGACAGCGGGGAGATACGCAGTATTTT | CASSGQRGDTQYF
TRBJ2-7 | TRBV20-1 | 11 | . | . | TGCAGTGCCGAGGACGTGGACAAACAGTACTTC | CSAEDVDKQYF
TRBJ2-1 | TRBV6-1 | 15 | . | few | TGTGCCAGCAGTGAAGATTACCGCGCCTACAATGAGCAGTTCTTC | CASSEDYRAYNEQFF
TRBJ2-2 | TRBV9 | 16 | TRBD2 | few | TGTGCCAGCAGCGTCCAAGCGGGAGTAGGCACCGGGGAGCTGTTTTTT | CASSVQAGVGTGELFF
TRBJ1-1 | TRBV6-5 | 15 | TRBD1 | few | TGTGCCAGCAGTTACTCCCGGACAGGGGACACTGAAGCTTTCTTT | CASSYSRTGDTEAFF
TRBJ2-5 | TRBV28 | 16 | TRBD1 | few | TGTGCCAGCAGCCCCCGGACAGGGAGAAGATCAGAGACCCAGTACTTC | CASSPRTGRRSETQYF
TRBJ2-1 | TRBV6-4 | 12 | . | . | TGTGCCATCCGGGAAGTCTACAATGAGCAGTTCTTC | CAIREVYNEQFF
TRBJ2-3 | TRBV4-2 | 16 | TRBD2 | . | TGTGCCAGCAGCCAAGATTCTAGCGGAGCTAAACCTACGCAGTATTTT | CASSQDSSGAKPTQYF
TRBJ1-2 | TRBV9 | 14 | . | . | TGTGCCAGCAGCGTAGCAGGGGTCGGCTATGGCTACACCTTC | CASSVAGVGYGYTF
TRBJ2-1 | TRBV6-1 | 16 | . | . | TGTGCCAGCAGTGAAGACGAGATTCCGCCCTACAATGAGCAGTTCTTC | CASSEDEIPPYNEQFF
TRBJ2-1 | TRBV18 | 15 | . | . | TGTGCCAGCTCACCCACAGGGAGTACCTACAATGAGCAGTTCTTC | CASSPTGSTYNEQFF
TRBJ2-1 | TRBV6-5 | 15 | . | . | TGTGCCAGCAGCTACACGACAGAGTCCTACAATGAGCAGTTCTTC | CASSYTTESYNEQFF
TRBJ2-7 | TRBV28 | 13 | . | few | TGTGCCAGCAGTTTATCTCCCAGCTACGAGCAGTACTTC | CASSLSPSYEQYF
TRBJ2-3 | TRBV6-5 | 13 | . | . | TGTGCCAGCAATAGACTGGGGCAGGATACGCAGTATTTT | CASNRLGQDTQYF
TRBJ2-1 | TRBV5-1 | 14 | TRBD2 | . | TGCGCCAGCAGCTTGGTGACTAGCGGGGGTGAGCAGTTCTTC | CASSLVTSGGEQFF
TRBJ1-4 | TRBV6-6 | 15 | . | . | TGTGCCAGCAGTTACCCCAGTGGGGCAAATGAAAAACTGTTTTTT | CASSYPSGANEKLFF